This T cell receptor beta chain is from a study of long-term antiretroviral therapy in people with HIV. The overall study: Samples from the earliest time points predate the 2015 immediate-ART recommendation by about a decade. Study-wide findings and caveats: Pre-ART clonal expansion yielded clones that dominated the repertoire at all time points.

Inclusion required at least two post-ART and at least one pre-ART PBMC samples. A v3.0 immunoSEQ assay was performed at survey level. Here immunoSEQ multiplex PCR was the method, and the copy in TCRdb shows in-frame clones only, minus some. Here the sample spans roughly 17,000 clones, roughly 90% being singletons. As for this clone: Its antigen is not known.

Germline loops: CDR1 SGHTA, CDR2 FQGNSA. J lost 5 bases, V lost 3 bases, and 11 bases had no gene match. The CDR3 length is 19 residues. The starting material was unsorted PBMCs, obtained 0.3 years after starting antiretroviral therapy. The sequence was collected from a man between 60 and 70 years old with HIV. The chain has TRBV7-2 and TRBJ1-6, with 12 positions matching TRBD1. CDR3 DNA sequence: TGTGCCAGCAGCTTGGCGCCGGGACAGGGGGCGGTACATAATTCACCCCTCCACTTT. This gives the protein CASSLAPGQGAVHNSPLHF.